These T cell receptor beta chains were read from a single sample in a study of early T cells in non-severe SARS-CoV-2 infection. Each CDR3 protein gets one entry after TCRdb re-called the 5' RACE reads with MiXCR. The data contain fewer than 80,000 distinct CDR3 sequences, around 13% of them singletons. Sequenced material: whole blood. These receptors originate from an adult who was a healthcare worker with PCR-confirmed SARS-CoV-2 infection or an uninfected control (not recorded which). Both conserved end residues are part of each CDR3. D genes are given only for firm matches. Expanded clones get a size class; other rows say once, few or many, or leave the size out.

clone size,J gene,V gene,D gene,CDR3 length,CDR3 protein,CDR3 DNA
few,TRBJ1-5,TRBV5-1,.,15,CASSFGLDSNQPQHF,TGCGCCAGCAGCTTCGGCCTGGATAGCAATCAGCCCCAGCATTTT
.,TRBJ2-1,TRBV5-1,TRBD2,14,CASSSGTTNEQQFF,TGCGCCAGCAGTTCCGGGACTACGAATGAACAGCAGTTCTTC
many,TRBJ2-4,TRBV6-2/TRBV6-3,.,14,CASSSWGPGNIQYF,TGTGCCAGCAGTTCTTGGGGCCCGGGCAACATTCAGTACTTC
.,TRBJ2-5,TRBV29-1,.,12,CSVDGPGGTQYF,TGCAGCGTCGACGGACCCGGGGGGACCCAGTACTTC
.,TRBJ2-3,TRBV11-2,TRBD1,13,CASSLNRGDTQYF,TGTGCCAGCAGCTTAAACAGGGGAGATACGCAGTATTTT
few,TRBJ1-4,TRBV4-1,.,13,CASSRSTSEKLFF,TGCGCCAGCAGCCGTTCCACCAGTGAAAAACTGTTTTTT
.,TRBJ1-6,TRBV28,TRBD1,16,CASRQTTGGRNSPLHF,TGTGCCAGCAGACAAACTACAGGGGGCCGCAATTCACCCCTCCACTTT
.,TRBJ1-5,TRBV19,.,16,CASSPFTRQSNQPQHF,TGTGCCAGTAGTCCTTTCACCCGACAGTCCAATCAGCCCCAGCATTTT
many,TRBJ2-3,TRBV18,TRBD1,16,CASSPPGQGITDTQYF,TGTGCCAGCTCACCACCCGGACAGGGGATCACAGATACGCAGTATTTT
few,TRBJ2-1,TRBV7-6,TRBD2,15,CASRAVSGGDNEQFF,TGTGCCAGCAGGGCCGTTTCGGGAGGGGATAATGAGCAGTTCTTC